This entry concerns a single TCR beta chain. Antigen: not known. Its ends do not fully match the called genes, so a read error is possible. This entry comes from a study of shared clonotypes between healthy human individuals. The study's findings and limits: Tissues were not sampled, only blood, and their repertoires likely differ. Shared clonotypes: approximately 5.3% naive CD4, 3% to 3.5% naive CD8, roughly 2.4% memory CD4, under 0.45% memory CD8. In the sorted subsets, rarefaction showed sequencing was incomplete despite large depth.

The method was immunoSEQ multiplex PCR; TCRdb's version includes in-frame clones alone and lacks a portion of them. The table lists 2 million to 2.5 million clones, 93% of them singletons. There are 12 residues in the CDR3. CDR1 SGHRS and CDR2 YFSETQ come from the germline V gene. This receptor was taken from a man in his late teens or twenties in good health. Some clones in this sample may be carry-over from other donors' samples. The source material was naive CD4+ T cells from PBMCs. Subset in this sample: CD45RA+ positively selected. The V gene is TRBV5-1, the J gene TRBJ2-7; D tentatively fits TRBD1 or TRBD2 (5 bases each). The CDR3 region has the DNA TGCGCCAGCAGCTACGACTCCGGGACGCCTCACTTC. This sequence encodes CASSYDSGTPHF.